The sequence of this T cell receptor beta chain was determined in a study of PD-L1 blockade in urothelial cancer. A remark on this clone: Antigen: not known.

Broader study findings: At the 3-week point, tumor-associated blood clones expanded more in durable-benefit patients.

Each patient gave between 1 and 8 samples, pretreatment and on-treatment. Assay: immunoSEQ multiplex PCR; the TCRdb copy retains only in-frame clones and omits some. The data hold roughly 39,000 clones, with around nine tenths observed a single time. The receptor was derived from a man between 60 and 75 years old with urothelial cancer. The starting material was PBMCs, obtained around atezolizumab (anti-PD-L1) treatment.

CDR3 DNA sequence: TGCGCCAGCAGCTTTAATAGCGGGAGGGGTGAGACCCAGTACTTC. It is translated as CASSFNSGRGETQYF. This sequence joins TRBV5-1 and TRBJ2-5; 11 positions match TRBD2. The CDR3 is 15 amino acids. The germline V gene encodes CDR1 SGHRS and CDR2 YFSETQ. After removal of 2 bases from V and 5 bases from J, the junction contained 5 bases not matched to a gene.